This T cell receptor beta chain comes out of a study of T cells in Graves' hyperthyroidism and ophthalmopathy. At least ten counts were recorded for this clonotype. Using RNA transcripts as the source, TCR beta CDR3 regions were amplified. The TCR CDR3 was amplified in a first-round RT-PCR using the HTBI primer set. TCRdb passed the multiplex PCR reads through MiXCR, listing each CDR3 protein once. The sample includes over 90,000 distinct CDR3 sequences, about 50% of them seen just once. This receptor was obtained from a man aged 40-50 years with Graves' hyperthyroidism. What was sequenced was blood.

CDR3 nucleotide sequence: TGTGCCAGCAGTTTTGCGGGGACAAGAGAGACCCAGTACTTC. Protein: CASSFAGTRETQYF. The chain employs TRBV5-4 and TRBJ2-5; D possibly matches TRBD1 or TRBD2 (6 bases each). Germline CDR1 is SGHNT and CDR2 is YYREEE (reference sequence). This CDR3 has 14 amino acids. With 5 bases removed from V and 4 bases from J, the gap between germline ends came to 15 bases.